This is a list of T cell receptor beta chains from one sample in a study of blood T cell repertoires in COVID-19. Sequenced by immunoSEQ multiplex PCR; TCRdb stores in-frame clones only, minus some. This sample yields about 98,000 clones, of which around nine tenths are seen a single time; about 9.3% belongs to the top ten. Sequenced sample: peripheral blood. Source of these receptors: a man in his fifties or sixties with acute or convalescent COVID-19. The CDR3 runs from the conserved cysteine through the conserved F or W. The D gene is left open where the match is weak. Expanded clones are given a class, and other clones once, few, many or no size at all.

V: TRBV5-5; D: NA; size: NA; J: TRBJ2-1; DNA: TGTGCCAGCAGCTCTGTAGCCGTAGAGCAGTTCTTC; CDR3: CASSSVAVEQFF
V: TRBV9; D: NA; size: NA; J: TRBJ2-2; DNA: TGTGCCAGCAGCGTAAGGTCGGTAGGGACAAACACCGGGGAGCTGTTTTTT; CDR3: CASSVRSVGTNTGELFF
V: TRBV18; D: TRBD1; size: NA; J: TRBJ1-2; DNA: TGTGCCAGCTCACTCAGGGGGCTGCCCTATGGCTACACCTTC; CDR3: CASSLRGLPYGYTF
V: TRBV12-5; D: NA; size: once; J: TRBJ1-5; DNA: TGTGCTAGTGGATATTTCGGCGGGGCGGGTCAGCCCCAGCATTTT; CDR3: CASGYFGGAGQPQHF
V: TRBV5-4; D: NA; size: NA; J: TRBJ2-7; DNA: TGTGCCAGCAGCTCGAGCAGGCCCTACGAGCAGTACTTC; CDR3: CASSSSRPYEQYF
V: TRBV19; D: NA; size: once; J: TRBJ1-5; DNA: TGTGCCACCCAGCGGGATAGCAATCAGCCCCAGCATTTT; CDR3: CATQRDSNQPQHF
V: TRBV4-2; D: NA; size: few; J: TRBJ2-7; DNA: TGTGCCAGCAGCCTCGGAGGGGAGCAGTACTTC; CDR3: CASSLGGEQYF
V: TRBV27; D: NA; size: NA; J: TRBJ1-2; DNA: TGTGCCAGCAGAAGCACCGGGACTAAGTGGGGCTACACCTTC; CDR3: CASRSTGTKWGYTF
V: TRBV19; D: TRBD1; size: NA; J: TRBJ2-3; DNA: TGTGCCAGTAGCACAGGGGGCCCAGATACGCAGTATTTT; CDR3: CASSTGGPDTQYF
V: TRBV10-3; D: TRBD2; size: once; J: TRBJ2-1; DNA: TGTGCCATCATAAACGGGACTAGCGTCTACAATGAGCAGTTCTTC; CDR3: CAIINGTSVYNEQFF
V: TRBV5-4; D: TRBD2; size: few; J: TRBJ2-7; DNA: TGTGCCAGCAGCCTGAGGACTAGTCGAGAGCAGTACTTC; CDR3: CASSLRTSREQYF
V: TRBV5-4; D: NA; size: few; J: TRBJ2-6; DNA: TGTGCCAGCAGCTCACGGCTACAGGGCGCTGGGGCCAACGTCCTGACTTTC; CDR3: CASSSRLQGAGANVLTF
V: TRBV10-3; D: TRBD1; size: NA; J: TRBJ2-7; DNA: TGTGCCATCAGTGAGGCCTCACGGGACAGGGTTACCGAGCAGTACTTC; CDR3: CAISEASRDRVTEQYF
V: TRBV4-1; D: NA; size: NA; J: TRBJ1-1; DNA: TGCGCCAGCAGCATACAAGTGGCAGTATCAAACACTGAAGCTTTCTTT; CDR3: CASSIQVAVSNTEAFF
V: TRBV7-8; D: TRBD1; size: NA; J: TRBJ2-7; DNA: TGTGCCAGCAGCACCAGGACAGGGGAGCAGTACTTC; CDR3: CASSTRTGEQYF
V: TRBV5-1; D: TRBD2; size: NA; J: TRBJ2-3; DNA: TGCGCCAGCAAAATATCCGGGACTAGGGGCACAGATACGCAGTATTTT; CDR3: CASKISGTRGTDTQYF
V: TRBV11-1; D: NA; size: NA; J: TRBJ2-5; DNA: TGTGCCAGCAGTCAAAGAAGCGGCCAAGAGACCCAGTACTTC; CDR3: CASSQRSGQETQYF
V: TRBV19; D: NA; size: NA; J: TRBJ1-3; DNA: TGTGCCAGTAAAGCCCAGGACCTTGGGGGGAACACCATATATTTT; CDR3: CASKAQDLGGNTIYF
V: TRBV5-1; D: NA; size: NA; J: TRBJ1-5; DNA: TGCGCCAGCAGCTTGGGGGGAGGTCAGCCCCAGCATTTT; CDR3: CASSLGGGQPQHF
V: TRBV7-8; D: NA; size: NA; J: TRBJ1-2; DNA: TGTGCCAACAGCCCGAGCGACAGCACCGCCAACTATGGCTACACCTTC; CDR3: CANSPSDSTANYGYTF
V: TRBV6-5; D: NA; size: NA; J: TRBJ2-1; DNA: TGTGCCGGAAAGCAGGTAAGCTCCTACAATGAGCAGTTCTTC; CDR3: CAGKQVSSYNEQFF
V: TRBV21-1; D: NA; size: NA; J: TRBJ2-7; DNA: TGTGCCAGCAGCATCTATACTAGTGCCGAGCAGTACTTC; CDR3: CASSIYTSAEQYF
V: TRBV5-6; D: NA; size: NA; J: TRBJ1-3; DNA: TGTGCCAGCAGCTATGACAGGCGATCTGGAAACACCATATATTTT; CDR3: CASSYDRRSGNTIYF
V: TRBV6-5; D: NA; size: NA; J: TRBJ2-1; DNA: TGTGCCAGCAGTTACTCGAGATACCGAGAGCAGTTCTTC; CDR3: CASSYSRYREQFF
V: TRBV5-1; D: NA; size: NA; J: TRBJ1-1; DNA: TGCGCCAGCACCTCTGGTTACAGAAGAGAGAACACTGAAGCTTTCTTT; CDR3: CASTSGYRRENTEAFF
V: TRBV18; D: TRBD2; size: NA; J: TRBJ2-1; DNA: TGTGCCAGCTCACCGTCACTAGCGAAGACAGATGAGCAGTTCTTC; CDR3: CASSPSLAKTDEQFF
V: TRBV27; D: TRBD2; size: NA; J: TRBJ2-7; DNA: TGTGCCAGCAGTTTCAACGCGGGAGGGACCTACGAGCAGTACTTC; CDR3: CASSFNAGGTYEQYF
V: TRBV7-9; D: TRBD1; size: NA; J: TRBJ2-5; DNA: TGTGCCAGCAGCTTATCTTTTTGGACAGGCGGAGAGACCCAGTACTTC; CDR3: CASSLSFWTGGETQYF
V: TRBV19; D: NA; size: NA; J: TRBJ2-2; DNA: TGTGCCACCTCCGAGGAAGGCCGGCGAACCGGGGAGCTGTTTTTT; CDR3: CATSEEGRRTGELFF
V: TRBV19; D: TRBD2; size: NA; J: TRBJ2-2; DNA: TGTGCCAGTAGGATGGGACTAGGGCAGCTGTTTTTT; CDR3: CASRMGLGQLFF
V: TRBV3-1/TRBV3-2; D: NA; size: NA; J: TRBJ1-5; DNA: TGTGCCAGCAGCCCCCGAGGCTTCAATCAGCCCCAGCATTTT; CDR3: CASSPRGFNQPQHF
V: TRBV7-9; D: NA; size: NA; J: TRBJ1-5; DNA: TGTGCCAGCACGAGCTCCGGTCAGCCCCAGCATTTT; CDR3: CASTSSGQPQHF
V: TRBV12-3/TRBV12-4; D: NA; size: NA; J: TRBJ2-5; DNA: TGTGCCAGCAGTTTAGGACAGCAAGAGACCCAGTACTTC; CDR3: CASSLGQQETQYF
V: TRBV6-5; D: NA; size: NA; J: TRBJ1-2; DNA: TGTGCCAGCGAGGGGGAAGGCCTGCCCTATGGCTACACCTTC; CDR3: CASEGEGLPYGYTF
V: TRBV4-1; D: NA; size: NA; J: TRBJ2-5; DNA: TGCGCCAGCAGCCACCTCGAAGAGACCCAGTACTTC; CDR3: CASSHLEETQYF
V: TRBV7-6; D: NA; size: NA; J: TRBJ1-5; DNA: TGTGCCAGCAGCCCCCAAGCTGCAGGGAGCAATCAGCCCCAGCATTTT; CDR3: CASSPQAAGSNQPQHF
V: TRBV5-1; D: NA; size: once; J: TRBJ1-1; DNA: TGCGCCAGCAGGGTTGGCCCTGAAGCTTTCTTT; CDR3: CASRVGPEAFF
V: TRBV5-4; D: TRBD2; size: NA; J: TRBJ2-5; DNA: TGTGCCAGCAGCTTGGCCGGGGAGGGTGAGACCCAGTACTTC; CDR3: CASSLAGEGETQYF
V: TRBV25-1; D: NA; size: NA; J: TRBJ1-2; DNA: TGTGCCAGCAGTGACATCAGGACAGCCTACACCTTC; CDR3: CASSDIRTAYTF
V: TRBV15; D: NA; size: NA; J: TRBJ1-6; DNA: TGTGCCACCAGCAGAGGCCCCGGCTCCTATAATTCACCCCTCCACTTT; CDR3: CATSRGPGSYNSPLHF
V: TRBV5-1; D: NA; size: NA; J: TRBJ1-5; DNA: TGCGCCAGCAGCCTGGGACATCCAGACTATAGCAATCAGCCCCAGCATTTT; CDR3: CASSLGHPDYSNQPQHF
V: TRBV30; D: TRBD1; size: NA; J: TRBJ1-1; DNA: TGTGCCTGGAGCCAACAGGGGGCTGAAGCTTTCTTT; CDR3: CAWSQQGAEAFF
V: TRBV5-4; D: TRBD2; size: NA; J: TRBJ2-7; DNA: TGTGCCAGCAGCTTGGCCAGTTTTAGCGGGCTGTACGAGCAGTACTTC; CDR3: CASSLASFSGLYEQYF
V: TRBV19; D: NA; size: NA; J: TRBJ1-1; DNA: TGTGCCAGTAGTATGCATCGCGGGGGAAAGGCTGAAGCTTTCTTT; CDR3: CASSMHRGGKAEAFF
V: TRBV21-1; D: NA; size: once; J: TRBJ2-4; DNA: TGTGCCAGCAGCCTACGGACAGGGATAGCCAAAAACATTCAGTACTTC; CDR3: CASSLRTGIAKNIQYF
V: TRBV29-1; D: TRBD1; size: NA; J: TRBJ1-2; DNA: TGCAGCGCTGGGGACAGGATTACCCACTATGGCTACACCTTC; CDR3: CSAGDRITHYGYTF
V: TRBV27; D: NA; size: few; J: TRBJ2-1; DNA: TGTGCCACGGCTACGGGACTCCTTGGGAATGAGCAGTTCTTC; CDR3: CATATGLLGNEQFF
V: TRBV25-1; D: NA; size: NA; J: TRBJ1-2; DNA: TGTGCCAGCACCCCACCAGGGACTCACTATGGCTACACCTTC; CDR3: CASTPPGTHYGYTF
V: TRBV3-1/TRBV3-2; D: NA; size: NA; J: TRBJ1-2; DNA: TGTGCCAGCAGCGAGACCCCGAGGGACTATGGCTACACCTTC; CDR3: CASSETPRDYGYTF
V: TRBV4-1; D: NA; size: NA; J: TRBJ1-2; DNA: TGCGCCAGCAGCCAAGACAGGGCACGTGGCTACACCTTC; CDR3: CASSQDRARGYTF
V: TRBV21-1; D: NA; size: NA; J: TRBJ1-5; DNA: TGTGCCAGCAGCAAAGGCAGGGCGGACAATCAGCCCCAGCATTTT; CDR3: CASSKGRADNQPQHF
V: TRBV5-4; D: TRBD2; size: NA; J: TRBJ2-7; DNA: TGTGCCAGCAGCTTTATGGCGGGAGCAACGGAGCAGTACTTC; CDR3: CASSFMAGATEQYF
V: TRBV7-8; D: TRBD1; size: NA; J: TRBJ1-2; DNA: TGTGCCAGCACCATGGACAGGCCTAACTATGGCTACACCTTC; CDR3: CASTMDRPNYGYTF
V: TRBV3-1/TRBV3-2; D: TRBD1; size: many; J: TRBJ2-7; DNA: TGTGCCAGCAGCCAAGACAGGGGGATCTTGATTTCCTACGAGCAGTACTTC; CDR3: CASSQDRGILISYEQYF
V: TRBV18; D: NA; size: NA; J: TRBJ1-1; DNA: TGTGCCAGCTCACCACCTTCGGGGATGTACACTGAAGCTTTCTTT; CDR3: CASSPPSGMYTEAFF